This T cell receptor beta chain emerged from a study of graft-versus-host responses after intestinal transplantation. The study's findings and limits: Patients who carried graft-donor T cell macrochimerism also had high graft-versus-host to host-versus-graft clonal ratios in their allografts.

Germline V CDR1 and CDR2: MNHEY, SMNVEV (reference sequence). The CDR3 sequence is 15 residues long. Trimming shortened V by 2 bases and J by 7 bases, and 15 bases separated the two germline ends. Graft material was processed, releasing intraepithelial and lamina propria lymphocytes. This clone is hyperexpanded (1% or more). Antigen specificity is unknown. Using immunoSEQ multiplex PCR, the repertoire was profiled, and TCRdb retains in-frame clones only, with some absent. The data contain over 7,000 clones, about 74% of them singletons. This TCR came from a human patient who received an intestinal transplant, so some T cells may come from the graft donor. This specimen was ileum tissue, taken 494 days after intestinal transplant. The genes are TRBV27 and TRBJ2-1; D possibly corresponds to TRBD2 (6 bases). CDR3 in amino acids: CASSLIGSGWNEQFF. The CDR3 bases are TGTGCCAGCAGTTTAATCGGGAGCGGTTGGAATGAGCAGTTCTTC.